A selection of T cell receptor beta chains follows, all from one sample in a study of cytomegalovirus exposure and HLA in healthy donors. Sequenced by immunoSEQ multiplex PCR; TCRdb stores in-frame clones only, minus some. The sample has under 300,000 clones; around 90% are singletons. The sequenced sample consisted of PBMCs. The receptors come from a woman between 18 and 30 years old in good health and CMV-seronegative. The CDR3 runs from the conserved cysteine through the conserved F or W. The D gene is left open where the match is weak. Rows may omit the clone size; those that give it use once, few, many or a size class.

TGTGCCAGCAGCGTAGGTTCTAGCGGGGGGGCCCCAGATACGCAGTATTTT	CASSVGSSGGAPDTQYF	TRBD2	TRBV9	TRBJ2-3	.
TGTGCCAGCAGTTTATCGAGGACTAGCCTGTCTACGCAGTATTTT	CASSLSRTSLSTQYF	TRBD2	TRBV27	TRBJ2-3	.
TGTGCCAGCAGCTTGAGGGGAAGCAATCAGCCCCAGCATTTT	CASSLRGSNQPQHF	.	TRBV5-4	TRBJ1-5	.
TGTGCCAGCAGTTACTACCCGGAGAGCTCCTACAATGAGCAGTTCTTC	CASSYYPESSYNEQFF	.	TRBV6-5	TRBJ2-1	.
TGCGCCAGCAGCTTTGGCCTAGCCTACGAGCAGTACTTC	CASSFGLAYEQYF	.	TRBV5-1	TRBJ2-7	.
TGTGCCTGCCTTGGAGGTCTTGGTGGCTACACCTTC	CACLGGLGGYTF	.	TRBV6-5	TRBJ1-2	.
TGTGCCAGCAGCGAGGGATTCAATTCACCCCTCCACTTT	CASSEGFNSPLHF	.	TRBV11-3	TRBJ1-6	.
TGTGCCAGCAGTCCTGGGGACAGGGGGGGTTTCACTGAAGCTTTCTTT	CASSPGDRGGFTEAFF	TRBD1	TRBV28	TRBJ1-1	.
TGTGCCAGCAGCTTATTCAGCAGGAAAGAGACCCAGTACTTC	CASSLFSRKETQYF	.	TRBV7-6	TRBJ2-5	.
TGTGCCAGCAGCTCGGGACAGGGGATATACCAAGAGACCCAGTACTTC	CASSSGQGIYQETQYF	TRBD1	TRBV7-8	TRBJ2-5	.
TGTGCCATCAGTGAGTCAGGTCCCAGGGAGACCCAGTACTTC	CAISESGPRETQYF	.	TRBV10-3	TRBJ2-5	.
TGTGCCAGCACCCCAGGGCAGGGGGTTTATGAGCAGTTCTTC	CASTPGQGVYEQFF	TRBD1	TRBV5-8	TRBJ2-1	.
TGTGCCAGCAGAGAGGATCCGGGGGTGTACAATGAGCAGTTCTTC	CASREDPGVYNEQFF	.	TRBV11-2	TRBJ2-1	.
TGTGCCAGCACCCAAGGGGGCGGAAACACCGGGGAGCTGTTTTTT	CASTQGGGNTGELFF	TRBD1	TRBV6-5	TRBJ2-2	.
TGTGCCAGCAGCCCAAAGACAGGGTACGAGCAGTACTTC	CASSPKTGYEQYF	TRBD1	TRBV7-3	TRBJ2-7	.
TGTGCCAGCAGTTACGGGCAGGGGGGTGGCTACACCTTC	CASSYGQGGGYTF	TRBD1	TRBV6-5	TRBJ1-2	.
TGTGCCAGCAGTGAGCCCGGGACAGGGCGCTACACCTTC	CASSEPGTGRYTF	TRBD1	TRBV25-1	TRBJ1-2	.
TGTGCCAGCCTAGCGGGAGGGAACACCGGGGAGCTGTTTTTT	CASLAGGNTGELFF	TRBD2	TRBV7-6	TRBJ2-2	.
TGTGCCAGCAGTGGGGGGCCGGAAGCTTTCTTT	CASSGGPEAFF	.	TRBV6-1	TRBJ1-1	.
TGTGCCAGCAGCTTAGGGGCAGGCTCTGGAAACACCATATATTTT	CASSLGAGSGNTIYF	.	TRBV7-7	TRBJ1-3	.
TGTGCCAGCAGTCCAGAGGGGGCAAACTATGGCTACACCTTC	CASSPEGANYGYTF	TRBD1	TRBV6-5	TRBJ1-2	.
TGTGCCAGCAGCTTAGGTGGGGGAGGTACTGAAGCTTTCTTT	CASSLGGGGTEAFF	.	TRBV11-2	TRBJ1-1	.
TGTGCCTGGAGTAACCGGGACAGGAATCAGCCCCAGCATTTT	CAWSNRDRNQPQHF	TRBD1	TRBV30	TRBJ1-5	.
TGTGCCACCAGCAGAGATCGAGCTCGCTCTGGAAACACCATATATTTT	CATSRDRARSGNTIYF	.	TRBV15	TRBJ1-3	.
TGTGCCAGCAGTGTAAACAGGGTGACCGGGGAGCTGTTTTTT	CASSVNRVTGELFF	.	TRBV6-1	TRBJ2-2	.
TGTGCCAGCAGTCTCCGGACAGGGACCTACGAGCAGTACTTC	CASSLRTGTYEQYF	TRBD1	TRBV28	TRBJ2-7	.
TGCGCCAGCAGCTTGGTGAGGGGGCAATTCACCGGGGAGCTGTTTTTT	CASSLVRGQFTGELFF	TRBD1	TRBV5-1	TRBJ2-2	.
TGTGCCAGCAGCACGGACAGTCCTCCCAGCTCCTATAATTCACCCCTCCACTTT	CASSTDSPPSSYNSPLHF	.	TRBV27	TRBJ1-6	.
TGTGCCAGCAGCTTTTGGATAGCGGGGGGGAATGAGCAGTTCTTC	CASSFWIAGGNEQFF	TRBD2	TRBV7-2	TRBJ2-1	.
TGTGCCAGCAGCGCCCCGACAGGGGGCAGTGAGCAGTTCTTC	CASSAPTGGSEQFF	TRBD1	TRBV9	TRBJ2-1	.
TGCGCCAGCAGCCAAGTGTCTTGGGGGCAGTACAATTCACCCCTCCACTTT	CASSQVSWGQYNSPLHF	.	TRBV4-3	TRBJ1-6	.
TGTGCCAGCAGCGTAGAGGCTAGCGGGGGCACAGATACGCAGTATTTT	CASSVEASGGTDTQYF	TRBD2	TRBV9	TRBJ2-3	.
TGTGCCAGCAGCTCCCGGGACAGGGCATCTGAAGCTTTCTTT	CASSSRDRASEAFF	TRBD1	TRBV11-3	TRBJ1-1	.
TGTGCCAGCAGTTTGGCTGCCTTTTCCTATGGCTACACCTTC	CASSLAAFSYGYTF	.	TRBV28	TRBJ1-2	.
TGTGCCAGCAGTCGTGAGCTCGAAGATAATGAAAAACTGTTTTTT	CASSRELEDNEKLFF	.	TRBV5-4	TRBJ1-4	.
TGTGCCACGGCGAAGGGCAGGGCCGATTTAGATACGCAGTATTTT	CATAKGRADLDTQYF	.	TRBV2	TRBJ2-3	.
TGTGCCAGCAGTGAACGGCTAGCGGGCCACAATGAGCAGTTCTTC	CASSERLAGHNEQFF	TRBD2	TRBV2	TRBJ2-1	.
TGTGCCAGCAGCCCCTCGCCCGGGACAGGAATCTACACCTTC	CASSPSPGTGIYTF	TRBD1	TRBV9	TRBJ1-2	.
TGTGCCAGCAGTGAGTGGCAGGGCGGAACTGAAGCTTTCTTT	CASSEWQGGTEAFF	.	TRBV2	TRBJ1-1	.
TGTGCCAGCGGAGAAGGCGCCTATAATTCACCCCTCCACTTT	CASGEGAYNSPLHF	.	TRBV7-9	TRBJ1-6	.
TGCGCCAGCAGCCAAGAACCCGGAAGACTAGCAGATACGCAGTATTTT	CASSQEPGRLADTQYF	.	TRBV4-3	TRBJ2-3	.
TGTGCCAGCAGGCCGGGACAGGGGGAGACCGGGGAGCTGTTTTTT	CASRPGQGETGELFF	TRBD1	TRBV25-1	TRBJ2-2	few
TGTGCCAGCAGTATACTAGCTCGGGCTGGGGAGCTGTTTTTT	CASSILARAGELFF	.	TRBV2	TRBJ2-2	.
TGTGCCAGCAGCTTCGTGGGGGGGGAAGAGTCTGAAGCTTTCTTT	CASSFVGGEESEAFF	.	TRBV5-4	TRBJ1-1	.
TGTGCCAGCAGCCAGACTAGCGGACCGTTTGGCAATGAGCAGTTCTTC	CASSQTSGPFGNEQFF	TRBD2	TRBV27	TRBJ2-1	.
TGTGCCAGCAGCGCCGGACAGGGCGGCTCTGGAAACACCATATATTTT	CASSAGQGGSGNTIYF	TRBD1	TRBV7-6	TRBJ1-3	.
TGTGCCAGCAGCCGGGACAGGGATAAACTGTTTTTT	CASSRDRDKLFF	TRBD1	TRBV6-5	TRBJ1-4	.
TGTGCCAGCAACGCGGCGGGGTCGTACCAAGAGACCCAGTACTTC	CASNAAGSYQETQYF	.	TRBV6-5	TRBJ2-5	.
TGTGCCAGCAGTGAAGAAGAGGGTCGGGGCTACAATGAGCAGTTCTTC	CASSEEEGRGYNEQFF	.	TRBV6-1	TRBJ2-1	many